A selection of T cell receptor beta chains follows, all from one sample in a study of cytomegalovirus exposure and HLA in healthy donors. Only in-frame clones appear in the TCRdb table, and some are missing; sequencing was by immunoSEQ multiplex PCR. The table includes around 260,000 clones, 90% detected once. Sequenced: PBMCs. Receptors were obtained from a woman aged 30 to 39 in good health and CMV-seronegative. Both conserved end residues are part of each CDR3. The order of the fields is D gene, V gene, clone size, J gene, CDR3 protein, CDR3 DNA. The D gene is left open where the match is weak. Size is omitted from some rows. Given values are once, few, many or a class for expanded clones.

>-|TRBV11-3|-|TRBJ2-5
CASCLEQETQYF
TGTGCCAGCTGCCTAGAACAAGAGACCCAGTACTTC
>-|TRBV5-1|-|TRBJ1-1
CASSLRTGRDTEAFF
TGCGCCAGCAGCTTGAGGACGGGCAGGGACACTGAAGCTTTCTTT
>-|TRBV28|-|TRBJ1-4
CASSRTAPNEKLFF
TGTGCCAGCAGTCGGACAGCTCCTAATGAAAAACTGTTTTTT
>TRBD2|TRBV27|-|TRBJ2-5
CASSYITSGQETQYF
TGTGCCAGCAGTTACATTACTAGCGGCCAAGAGACCCAGTACTTC
>TRBD1|TRBV16|-|TRBJ2-1
CASSPLGQGMDEQFF
TGTGCCAGCAGCCCTTTGGGACAGGGGATGGATGAGCAGTTCTTC
>-|TRBV6-6|-|TRBJ2-1
CASSYNIDGGYNEQFF
TGTGCCAGCAGTTACAATATCGACGGGGGCTACAATGAGCAGTTCTTC
>-|TRBV10-3|few|TRBJ2-3
CAPRLTDTQYF
TGTGCCCCCCGACTAACAGATACGCAGTATTTT
>TRBD2|TRBV29-1|-|TRBJ2-7
CSVEERETDYEQYF
TGCAGCGTTGAGGAGCGGGAGACCGACTACGAGCAGTACTTC
>-|TRBV6-6|-|TRBJ1-1
CASSRTENTEAFF
TGTGCCAGCAGTAGGACAGAGAACACTGAAGCTTTCTTT
>-|TRBV27|-|TRBJ2-5
CASSFQNQGGESQYF
TGTGCCAGCAGTTTCCAAAATCAGGGTGGGGAGTCCCAGTACTTC
>TRBD2|TRBV6-5|once|TRBJ2-1
CASSYSAGGPGAEQFF
TGTGCCAGCAGTTACTCGGCGGGAGGGCCTGGGGCTGAGCAGTTCTTC
>TRBD1|TRBV15|-|TRBJ2-7
CATSRDTGGIEQYF
TGTGCCACCAGCAGAGATACAGGGGGTATCGAGCAGTACTTC
>-|TRBV6-6|-|TRBJ1-5
CASSYSGSGNQPQHF
TGTGCCAGCAGTTACTCAGGTAGCGGCAATCAGCCCCAGCATTTT
>TRBD1|TRBV18|-|TRBJ1-2
CASSRGTGDNYGYTF
TGTGCCAGCTCACGAGGGACAGGGGATAACTATGGCTACACCTTC
>TRBD2|TRBV29-1|-|TRBJ2-3
CSVEGGTDTQYF
TGCAGCGTTGAGGGGGGGACAGATACGCAGTATTTT
>-|TRBV6-4|-|TRBJ2-1
CASSEFPWQISYNEQFF
TGTGCCAGCAGTGAATTTCCTTGGCAGATCTCCTACAATGAGCAGTTCTTC
>-|TRBV27|-|TRBJ2-5
CASSLAATETQYF
TGTGCCAGCAGTTTGGCAGCGACAGAGACCCAGTACTTC
>TRBD1|TRBV5-4|-|TRBJ2-1
CASSFIGTGVNNEQFF
TGTGCCAGCAGCTTCATCGGGACAGGGGTCAACAATGAGCAGTTCTTC
>-|TRBV7-9|-|TRBJ1-4
CASSLGASEKLFF
TGTGCCAGCAGCTTAGGAGCCTCTGAAAAACTGTTTTTT
>-|TRBV9|once|TRBJ2-1
CASSPPDRYNEQFF
TGTGCCAGCAGCCCACCCGACCGGTACAATGAGCAGTTCTTC
>-|TRBV7-3|-|TRBJ2-3
CASSTYTDTQYF
TGTGCCAGCAGCACCTACACAGATACGCAGTATTTT
>TRBD2|TRBV2|-|TRBJ2-7
CASSALAGGAYEQYF
TGTGCCAGCAGTGCCCTAGCGGGAGGCGCCTACGAGCAGTACTTC
>TRBD1|TRBV27|-|TRBJ1-1
CASSPFTGAKTEAFF
TGTGCCAGCAGTCCTTTTACAGGGGCCAAGACTGAAGCTTTCTTT
>-|TRBV9|-|TRBJ2-7
CASSVAGSGTYEQYF
TGTGCCAGCAGCGTAGCGGGGTCGGGGACCTACGAGCAGTACTTC
>TRBD2|TRBV11-3|-|TRBJ2-7
CASSLSQWLELAGGPYEQYF
TGTGCCAGCAGCTTAAGTCAATGGTTGGAACTAGCGGGAGGGCCCTACGAGCAGTACTTC
>-|TRBV15|-|TRBJ2-3
CATSREAVENTQYF
TGTGCCACCAGCAGAGAGGCAGTGGAGAATACGCAGTATTTT
>TRBD2|TRBV9|-|TRBJ2-1
CASSLGLAGVSYNEQFF
TGTGCCAGCAGCCTAGGACTAGCGGGAGTCTCTTACAATGAGCAGTTCTTC
>-|TRBV9|-|TRBJ2-3
CASSDPPEEDTDTQYF
TGTGCCAGCAGCGACCCCCCAGAGGAGGACACAGATACGCAGTATTTT
>TRBD2|TRBV7-2|-|TRBJ2-5
CASSSRTSWETQYF
TGTGCCAGCAGCTCCCGGACTAGCTGGGAGACCCAGTACTTC
>-|TRBV11-2|once|TRBJ2-3
CASSPPGRVADTQYF
TGTGCCAGCAGCCCGCCGGGTAGGGTGGCAGATACGCAGTATTTT
>TRBD2|TRBV29-1|-|TRBJ2-3
CSASPLAGRTDTQYF
TGCAGCGCGTCCCCGCTAGCGGGCCGCACAGATACGCAGTATTTT
>TRBD2|TRBV19|-|TRBJ2-2
CASSIALAGRTGELFF
TGTGCCAGTAGTATAGCATTAGCGGGACGGACCGGGGAGCTGTTTTTT
>TRBD1|TRBV4-2|-|TRBJ2-2
CASSPSEGGGTGELFF
TGTGCCAGCAGCCCATCGGAAGGGGGCGGTACCGGGGAGCTGTTTTTT
>-|TRBV7-2|-|TRBJ2-7
CASSPLRGTYEQYF
TGTGCCAGCAGCCCGCTCCGCGGGACCTACGAGCAGTACTTC
>TRBD1|TRBV27|-|TRBJ2-7
CASSPGQGRAYEQYF
TGTGCCAGCAGTCCCGGACAGGGTAGGGCCTACGAGCAGTACTTC
>TRBD1|TRBV5-6|-|TRBJ1-5
CASSSGQGTQPQHF
TGTGCCAGCAGCTCGGGACAGGGTACTCAGCCCCAGCATTTT
>TRBD2|TRBV5-1|-|TRBJ2-2
CASSPGLAGGWTGELFF
TGCGCCAGCAGCCCTGGACTAGCGGGAGGGTGGACCGGGGAGCTGTTTTTT
>-|TRBV30|once|TRBJ2-3
CAWCLQGGTDTQYF
TGTGCCTGGTGTCTGCAGGGAGGCACAGATACGCAGTATTTT
>-|TRBV9|-|TRBJ2-3
CASSFEGGDTQYF
TGTGCCAGCAGCTTCGAAGGGGGAGATACGCAGTATTTT
>TRBD2|TRBV4-2|-|TRBJ2-1
CASSQSGTSGRSGNNEQFF
TGTGCCAGCAGCCAATCCGGGACTAGCGGGAGGTCTGGCAACAATGAGCAGTTCTTC
>-|TRBV4-1|once|TRBJ1-4
CASSPLGGRNEKLFF
TGCGCCAGCAGCCCTCTCGGGGGGCGTAATGAAAAACTGTTTTTT
>-|TRBV7-2|once|TRBJ2-2
CASSFIIGLNTGELFF
TGTGCCAGCAGCTTTATTATCGGGCTCAACACCGGGGAGCTGTTTTTT
>-|TRBV7-7|-|TRBJ2-7
CASSPRFAERNEQYF
TGTGCCAGCAGCCCTCGATTTGCTGAGCGGAACGAGCAGTACTTC
>TRBD1|TRBV7-9|-|TRBJ1-5
CASSSGQGGNQPQHF
TGTGCCAGCAGCAGTGGACAGGGCGGCAATCAGCCCCAGCATTTT
>-|TRBV11-3|-|TRBJ2-2
CASSWTLWGELFF
TGTGCCAGCAGCTGGACTCTCTGGGGGGAGCTGTTTTTT
>-|TRBV19|-|TRBJ1-5
CASGGISNQPQHF
TGTGCCAGTGGGGGCATTAGCAATCAGCCCCAGCATTTT